The source of this T cell receptor beta chain is a study of chemoradiotherapy in HPV16-positive cancers. Study at large: Candidate HPV-specific T-cell clones and common TCR motifs came from functional assays in two HPV16-positive patients.

Repertoires were generated with immunoSEQ multiplex PCR, while TCRdb's copy carries only in-frame clones and drops some. The repertoire holds around 17,000 clones, approximately 70% seen once, with roughly 8% in the top ten. The CDR3 consists of 13 residues. The V gene's germline CDR1 is ENHRY and CDR2 SYGVKD. Trimming pared 7 bases from V and 3 bases from J, leaving 12 bases between. The sequence derives from a human donor with HPV-associated anogenital cancer. The V gene is TRBV10-3, the J gene TRBJ1-2; no definite D call. This sample comprised tumor tissue, obtained from a patient who underwent chemoradiotherapy. The DNA of the CDR3 is TGTGCCATCACGGCCGGGAACTACTATGGCTACACCTTC. It encodes CAITAGNYYGYTF.